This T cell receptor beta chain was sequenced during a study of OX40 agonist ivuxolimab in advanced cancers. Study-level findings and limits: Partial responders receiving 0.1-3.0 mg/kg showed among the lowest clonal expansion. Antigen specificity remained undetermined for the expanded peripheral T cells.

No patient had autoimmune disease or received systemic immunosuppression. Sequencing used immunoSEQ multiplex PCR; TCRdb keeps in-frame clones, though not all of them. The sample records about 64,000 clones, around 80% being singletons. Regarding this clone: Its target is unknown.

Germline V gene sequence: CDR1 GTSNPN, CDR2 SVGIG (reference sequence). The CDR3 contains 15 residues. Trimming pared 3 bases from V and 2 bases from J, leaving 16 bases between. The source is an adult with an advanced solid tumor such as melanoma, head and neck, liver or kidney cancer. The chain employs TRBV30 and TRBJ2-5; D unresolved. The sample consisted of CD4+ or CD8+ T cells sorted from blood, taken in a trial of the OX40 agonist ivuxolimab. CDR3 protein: CAWSPMGSLQETQYF. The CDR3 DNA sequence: TGTGCCTGGAGCCCTATGGGCAGCTTACAAGAGACCCAGTACTTC. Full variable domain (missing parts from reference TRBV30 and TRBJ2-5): SQTIHQWPATLVQPVGSPLSLECTVEGTSNPNLYWYRQAAGRGLQLLFYSVGIGQISSEVPQNLSASRPQDRQFILSSKKLLLSDSGFYLCAWSPMGSLQETQYFGPGTRLLVL.